This T cell receptor beta chain originates from a study of blood T cell repertoires in COVID-19. Study in general: Specimens from acute and convalescent COVID-19 originated in the United States, Italy and Spain. Sources were T cells, B-cell-depleted T cells, or PBMCs; the material itself was cDNA or gDNA.

Under the authors' procedure: Quantification of nucleated cells was approximated via reference gene primer amplification. The method was immunoSEQ multiplex PCR; TCRdb's version includes in-frame clones alone and lacks a portion of them. The DNA was the basis for D and trimming; V, J and clone size are from that table. The sample yields about 150,000 clones, roughly 89% seen once. The CDR3 is 13 amino acids. V gave up 6 bases and J gave up 7 bases, with 15 bases separating them. From germline, CDR1 is LNHDA and CDR2 SQIVND (reference sequence). The sequence was obtained from a human donor in a cohort sampled during active COVID-19. Sequenced material: peripheral blood. The chain is built from TRBV19 and TRBJ1-2; TRBD1 might be the D (5 bases). CDR3 amino acids: CASRGGASGGYTF. The CDR3 DNA is TGTGCCAGTAGAGGAGGGGCGTCGGGTGGCTACACCTTC.